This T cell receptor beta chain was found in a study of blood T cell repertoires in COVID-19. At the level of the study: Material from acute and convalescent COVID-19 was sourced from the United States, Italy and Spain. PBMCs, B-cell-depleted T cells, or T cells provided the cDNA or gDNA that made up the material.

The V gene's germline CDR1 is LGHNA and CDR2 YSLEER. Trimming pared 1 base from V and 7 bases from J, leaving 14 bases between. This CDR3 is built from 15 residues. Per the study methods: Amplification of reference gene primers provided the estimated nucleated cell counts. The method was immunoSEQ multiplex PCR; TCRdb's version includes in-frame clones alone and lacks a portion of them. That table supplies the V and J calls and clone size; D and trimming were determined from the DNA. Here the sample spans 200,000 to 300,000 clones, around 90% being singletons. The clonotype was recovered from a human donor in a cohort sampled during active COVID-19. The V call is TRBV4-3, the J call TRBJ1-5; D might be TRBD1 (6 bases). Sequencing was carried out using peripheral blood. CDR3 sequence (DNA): TGCGCCAGCAGCCAAGGGCCAGGGAGGGGGCAGCCCCAGCATTTT. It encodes CASSQGPGRGQPQHF.